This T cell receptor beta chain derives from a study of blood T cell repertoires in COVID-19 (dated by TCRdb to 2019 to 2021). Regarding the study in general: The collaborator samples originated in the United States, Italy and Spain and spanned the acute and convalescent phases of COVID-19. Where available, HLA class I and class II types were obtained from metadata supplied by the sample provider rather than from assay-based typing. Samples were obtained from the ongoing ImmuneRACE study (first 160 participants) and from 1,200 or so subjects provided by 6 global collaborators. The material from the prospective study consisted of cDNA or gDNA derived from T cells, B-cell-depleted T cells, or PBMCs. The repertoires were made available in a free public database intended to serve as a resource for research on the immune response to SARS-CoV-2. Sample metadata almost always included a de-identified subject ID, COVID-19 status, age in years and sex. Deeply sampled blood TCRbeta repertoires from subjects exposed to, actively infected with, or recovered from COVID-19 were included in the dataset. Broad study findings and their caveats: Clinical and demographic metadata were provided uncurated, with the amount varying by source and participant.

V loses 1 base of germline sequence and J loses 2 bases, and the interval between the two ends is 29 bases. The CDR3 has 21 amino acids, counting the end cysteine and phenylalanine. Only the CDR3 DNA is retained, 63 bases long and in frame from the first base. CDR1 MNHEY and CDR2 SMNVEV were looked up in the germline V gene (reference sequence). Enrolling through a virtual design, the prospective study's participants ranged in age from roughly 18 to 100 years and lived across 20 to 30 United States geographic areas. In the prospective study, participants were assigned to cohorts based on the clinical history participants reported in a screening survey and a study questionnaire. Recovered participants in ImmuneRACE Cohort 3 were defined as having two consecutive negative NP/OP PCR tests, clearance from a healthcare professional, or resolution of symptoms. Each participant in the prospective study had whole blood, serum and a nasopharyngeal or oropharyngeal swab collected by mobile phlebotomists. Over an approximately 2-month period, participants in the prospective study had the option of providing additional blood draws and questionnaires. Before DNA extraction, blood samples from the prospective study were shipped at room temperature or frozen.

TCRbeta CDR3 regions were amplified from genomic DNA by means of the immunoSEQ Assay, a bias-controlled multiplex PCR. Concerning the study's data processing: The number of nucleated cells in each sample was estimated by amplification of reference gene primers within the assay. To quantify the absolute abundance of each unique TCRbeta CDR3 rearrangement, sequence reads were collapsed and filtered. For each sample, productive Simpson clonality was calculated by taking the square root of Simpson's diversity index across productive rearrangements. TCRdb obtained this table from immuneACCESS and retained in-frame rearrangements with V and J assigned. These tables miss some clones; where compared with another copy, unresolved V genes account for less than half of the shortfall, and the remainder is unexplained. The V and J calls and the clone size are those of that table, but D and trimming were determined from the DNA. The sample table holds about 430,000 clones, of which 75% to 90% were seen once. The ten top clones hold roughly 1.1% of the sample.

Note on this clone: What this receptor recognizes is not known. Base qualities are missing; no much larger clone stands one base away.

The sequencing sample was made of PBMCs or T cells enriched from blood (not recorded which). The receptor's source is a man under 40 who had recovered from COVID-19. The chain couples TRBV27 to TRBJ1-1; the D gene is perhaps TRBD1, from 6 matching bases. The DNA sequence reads TGTGCCAGCAGTTTATACCGCCCCTCCGGGACGAACAAGGGGGACAACACTGAAGCTTTCTTT. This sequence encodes CASSLYRPSGTNKGDNTEAFF.